The T cell receptor (beta chain) under discussion was sequenced for a study of CD8+CD57+ T cells in acquired aplastic anemia. The overall study: Isolated CD4+ and CD8+ cells, once sorted, yielded DNA averaging around 2.9 ug. Study-wide findings and caveats: For CD8+ Simpson's diversity, patients and controls showed no significant difference.

The germline V gene has CDR1 SQVTM and CDR2 ANQGSEA. The CDR3 is 14 residues long. Deletions cut 3 bases from V and 8 bases from J, with 19 bases between. The study profiled TCR beta VDJ and CDR3 using genomic DNA as template. In TCRdb, the reads were re-called with MiXCR into one record per CDR3 protein. Of approximately 190,000 distinct CDR3 sequences listed, 55% to 70% are singletons. This clonotype was detected many times. What it binds is not known. The J gene is TRBJ1-2, the V gene TRBV29-1; no firm D call. The sequence was obtained from a human donor with severe aplastic anemia or a healthy control (not recorded which). Source material: sorted CD4+, CD8+, or CD8+CD57+ T cells (not recorded which) from PBMCs. CDR3 coding DNA: TGCAGCGTTGAGGCCGGACCCAGCCGGGAGGGCTACACCTTC. Its translation: CSVEAGPSREGYTF.